The 24 T cell receptor beta chains given below trace back to one sample, sequenced in a study of glioma-infiltrating T cells. Using RNA template, CDR3s of TCR alpha and beta were amplified with iRepertoire arm-PCR. MiXCR, applied by TCRdb to the multiplex PCR reads, yields one record per CDR3 protein. The repertoire holds more than 100,000 distinct CDR3 sequences, with 29% as singletons. What was sequenced was glioma tissue, nonneoplastic brain tissue, or PBMCs (not recorded which). These receptors all stem from a human donor with low-grade glioma or glioblastoma, undergoing nonglioma brain surgery, or in good health (not recorded which).

In the case of this clonotype: A much larger clone sits a single nucleotide away, making a read error possible. The CDR3 does not end in the conserved phenylalanine or tryptophan, so this is likely a read error. The J gene is TRBJ1-5, the V gene TRBV7-2; TRBD1 matches at 8 bases. CDR1 SGHTA and CDR2 FQGNSA come from the germline V gene. With V trimmed by 5 bases and J by 10 bases, 13 bases remained unmatched. This CDR3 has 15 amino acids. CDR3 sequence reads: CASSPGQGGVEPQHL. DNA for the CDR3: TGTGCCAGCAGCCCCGGACAGGGAGGGGTTGAACCCCAGCATCTT.

This clonotype occurred many times. V is TRBV18 and J is TRBJ2-5; D uncertain. CDR1 and CDR2 (germline): KGHSH, LQKENI. The CDR3 loop spans 14 amino acids. V shed 0 bases and J shed 4 bases, with 9 bases lying between them. The CDR3 DNA reads as TGTGCCAGCTCACCACCAGGTGACCCAGAGACCCAGTACTTC. This encodes CASSPPGDPETQYF.

The rearrangement uses TRBV18 and TRBJ2-1; 9 positions agree with TRBD1. The CDR3 length is 15 residues. Trimming took 0 bases from V and 3 from J; bases not matched to a gene: 0. Per the germline V gene, CDR1 is KGHSH and CDR2 is LQKENI. The CDR3 loop is CASSPPGQGYNEQFF. Written as DNA, the CDR3 is TGTGCCAGCTCACCACCGGGACAGGGCTACAATGAGCAGTTCTTC.

The genes are TRBV5-1 and TRBJ2-7; 7 positions agree with TRBD1. This CDR3 has 15 amino acids. The V gene end was trimmed by 3 bases and the J gene end by 2 bases; junction bases not matched to a gene: 8. CDR1 and CDR2 from the germline V gene are SGHRS and YFSETQ. As DNA, the CDR3 is TGCGCCAGCAGCTCTTCCCCCGGACAGGCCTACGAGCAGTACTTC. This sequence encodes CASSSSPGQAYEQYF.

This clonotype was detected a few times. V usage is TRBV12-3 or TRBV12-4 and J usage is TRBJ1-1, with D tentatively TRBD1 (6 bases). The CDR3 covers 14 residues. The V end was cut by 3 bases, the J end by 3 bases, with 11 bases between. The CDR3 loop is CASSLLAGDTEAFF. CDR3 in DNA: TGTGCCAGCAGTTTGCTGGCAGGGGACACTGAAGCTTTCTTT.

The table lists this clonotype with many counts. The V and J genes are TRBV6-4 and TRBJ2-4; unclear D gene. This CDR3 is built from 13 residues. CDR1 and CDR2 (germline): MRHNA, SNTAGT. The ends were cut back, 5 bases at V and 8 bases at J, with 13 bases in the middle. The CDR3 protein is CASSSAPNDIQYF. The DNA of the CDR3 is TGTGCCAGCAGTTCTGCCCCTAATGACATTCAGTACTTC.

This clonotype showed up many times. V usage is TRBV20-1 and J usage is TRBJ1-5; 10 bases are a match to TRBD1. V lost 0 bases and J lost 5; bases outside the gene matches: 7. The germline V gene encodes CDR1 DFQATT and CDR2 SNEGSKA (reference sequence). The CDR3 has 16 amino acids. Here the CDR3 reads CSARDQGQGKYQPQHF. Here the CDR3 DNA reads TGCAGTGCTAGAGATCAGGGACAGGGGAAATATCAGCCCCAGCATTTT.

This clonotype was seen just once. This chain joins TRBV20-1 and TRBJ2-7; unclear D gene. V lost 0 bases to trimming and J lost 3 bases, with 12 bases between them. This CDR3 has 14 amino acids. Germline V lookup: CDR1 DFQATT, CDR2 SNEGSKA (reference sequence). The CDR3 sequence is CSARDQGWSYEQYF. The CDR3 nucleotides read TGCAGTGCTAGAGATCAAGGTTGGAGCTACGAGCAGTACTTC.

This clonotype was detected many times. The chain couples TRBV20-1 to TRBJ2-5, with D perhaps matching TRBD2 (5 bases). Germline loops: CDR1 DFQATT, CDR2 SNEGSKA (reference sequence). There are 14 residues in the CDR3. V dropped 0 bases and J dropped 5 bases, with 13 bases sitting between them. In DNA form, the CDR3 reads TGCAGTGCTAGAGACCCGAGGGCCCGGGAGACCCAGTACTTC. It is translated as CSARDPRARETQYF.

This clonotype was found many times. V and J are TRBV12-3 or TRBV12-4 and TRBJ1-2; the D gene is possibly TRBD1 (5 bases). Trimming left V 3 bases short and J 7 bases short, with 15 bases between. The CDR3 has 14 amino acids. The DNA of the CDR3 is TGTGCCAGCAGTTTGGGCAGGGAAGTAGGTGGCTACACCTTC. As protein: CASSLGREVGGYTF.

This clonotype was picked up many times. The CDR3 DNA reads TGTGCCAGCAGCTTAGGGGGGGGAGGCTACGAGCAGTACTTC. Protein sequence: CASSLGGGGYEQYF. The J gene is TRBJ2-7, the V gene TRBV7-2, with 7 nucleotides matching TRBD2. Trimming at V came to 1 base and at J to 3 bases, leaving 3 bases not matched to a gene. Germline V lookup: CDR1 SGHTA, CDR2 FQGNSA. The CDR3 runs to 14 residues.

About this clonotype itself: A clone one base away is much larger, so this may be a read error. The V and J genes are TRBV4-2 and TRBJ2-1, with 7 bases that match TRBD1. The V segment lost 8 bases and the J segment 7 bases; nucleotides outside the gene matches: 11. The CDR3 sequence is 14 residues long. Germline-derived CDR1 and CDR2 are LGHNA and YNFKEQ. CDR3 coding DNA: TGTGCCAGCGGCCCCCACCTGACAGGGAATGAGCAGTTCTTC. This gives the protein CASGPHLTGNEQFF.

This clonotype turned up a few times. The chain joins TRBV10-3 to TRBJ2-7, with 8 bases matching TRBD1. Trimming took 10 bases from V and 4 from J; bases not matched to a gene: 6. This CDR3 comprises 12 residues. From germline, CDR1 is ENHRY and CDR2 SYGVKD. CDR3 loop: CATLRTGYEQYF. The CDR3 DNA follows: TGTGCCACACTCCGGACAGGGTACGAGCAGTACTTC.

This clonotype was observed many times. This chain uses TRBV10-3 with TRBJ2-3; possible D gene TRBD2, 5 bases. Trimming cost V 0 bases and J 1 base, with 8 bases left between them. From germline, CDR1 is ENHRY and CDR2 SYGVKD. This CDR3 is built from 15 residues. The CDR3 DNA sequence: TGTGCCATCAGTGAGTCATACGGGGGCACAGATACGCAGTATTTT. Amino acid sequence: CAISESYGGTDTQYF.

This clonotype has a handful of counts. The chain employs TRBV5-6 and TRBJ2-1; tentative D call: TRBD1 (7 bases). With 9 bases removed from V and 8 bases from J, the gap between germline ends came to 15 bases. Germline lookup yields CDR1 SGHDT and CDR2 YYEEEE. The CDR3 has 12 residues. As DNA, the CDR3 is TGTGCCACCCCCGGAGGGGGCGATGAGCAGTTCTTC. It translates to CATPGGGDEQFF.

This sequence joins TRBV3-1 and TRBJ2-5, with D possibly being TRBD2 (6 bases). Germline V gene sequence: CDR1 LGHDT, CDR2 YNNKEL (reference sequence). V was pared by 1 base and J by 1 base, with 16 bases between. The CDR3 has 17 amino acids. The CDR3 coding sequence is TGTGCCAGCAGCCAAGCCAGGGCTAGCGATGGCCAAGAGACCCAGTACTTC. Its protein product is CASSQARASDGQETQYF.

This clonotype was detected only a few times. The chain recombines TRBV29-1 with TRBJ2-1; 10 bases line up with TRBD2. The CDR3 length is 14 residues. J gave up 4 bases and V 7 bases, and 7 bases lay outside the gene matches. Germline V CDR1 and CDR2: SQVTM, ANQGSEA. The CDR3 bases are TGCAGCGGAGCGGGGGGGCGTCGGTACAATGAGCAGTTCTTC. Translation gives CSGAGGRRYNEQFF.

The chain uses TRBV30 and TRBJ1-6; D remains unclear. Germline CDR1 is GTSNPN and CDR2 is SVGIG (reference sequence). V lost 3 bases to trimming and J lost 7 bases, with 13 bases between them. The CDR3 consists of 14 residues. This chain's CDR3 is CAWSPPPRNSPLHF. Here the CDR3 DNA reads TGTGCCTGGAGCCCCCCGCCGCGGAATTCACCCCTCCACTTT.

As regards this clonotype: Since a much larger clone is just one base distant, this may be a read error. The CDR3 does not end in the conserved phenylalanine or tryptophan, so this is likely a read error. J is TRBJ1-2 and V is TRBV7-9; D unclear. Germline assignment: CDR1 SEHNR and CDR2 FQNEAQ (reference sequence). The CDR3 extends over 12 amino acids. V was trimmed by 1 base and J by 5 bases, leaving 5 bases between them. CDR3 in DNA: TGTGCCAGCAGCTTAGGCAGATATGGCTACACCCTC. Its protein is CASSLGRYGYTL.

V usage is TRBV5-4 and J usage is TRBJ1-1, with 10 bases fitting TRBD1. The CDR3 has 17 amino acids. J was trimmed by 0 bases and V by 4 bases; bases with no gene match: 9. The germline V gene has CDR1 SGHNT and CDR2 YYREEE (reference sequence). Here the CDR3 DNA reads TGTGCCAGCAGCGTAGGGACAGGGGACATTTTGAACACTGAAGCTTTCTTT. This encodes CASSVGTGDILNTEAFF.

The J gene is TRBJ2-6, the V gene TRBV2; D is uncertain. The germline V and J ends were trimmed by 7 bases and 4 bases, with 14 bases remaining between them. The V gene's germline CDR1 is SNHLY and CDR2 FYNNEI. This CDR3 is built from 15 residues. The chain's CDR3 is CASNVKDAGANVLTF. CDR3 DNA: TGTGCCAGCAACGTGAAAGACGCCGGGGCCAACGTCCTGACTTTC.

There are a few counts of this clonotype. A much bigger clone sits one base away, suggesting this may be a read error. Likely a read error: the CDR3 ends without its conserved phenylalanine or tryptophan. The J gene is TRBJ1-1, the V gene TRBV20-1; a possible D gene is TRBD1 (6 bases). Trimming stripped 5 bases from V and 7 bases from J, with 14 bases between. Germline-derived CDR1 and CDR2 are DFQATT and SNEGSKA (reference sequence). The CDR3 is 12 residues long. CDR3 protein: CSALRGVNEAFS. The CDR3 region has the DNA TGCAGTGCTCTCAGGGGAGTAAATGAAGCTTTCTCT.

The chain combines TRBV9 with TRBJ2-3, with TRBD2 matching over 8 bases. The CDR3 is made up of 16 amino acids. Germline V CDR1 and CDR2: SGDLS, YYNGEE. J lost 5 bases, V lost 0 bases, and 8 bases had no gene match. DNA for the CDR3: TGTGCCAGCAGCGTAGTGTCGGGGGGGGCGGGAGATACGCAGTATTTT. It is translated as CASSVVSGGAGDTQYF.

The chain is built from TRBV6-2 or TRBV6-3 and TRBJ1-1, with D hard to call. Germline assignment: CDR1 MNHEY and CDR2 SVGEGT. With 8 bases removed from V and 8 bases from J, the gap between germline ends came to 15 bases. The CDR3 consists of 12 residues. The CDR3 reads CASGCAGGEAFF. The CDR3 nucleotides read TGTGCCAGCGGTTGCGCCGGAGGGGAAGCTTTCTTT.